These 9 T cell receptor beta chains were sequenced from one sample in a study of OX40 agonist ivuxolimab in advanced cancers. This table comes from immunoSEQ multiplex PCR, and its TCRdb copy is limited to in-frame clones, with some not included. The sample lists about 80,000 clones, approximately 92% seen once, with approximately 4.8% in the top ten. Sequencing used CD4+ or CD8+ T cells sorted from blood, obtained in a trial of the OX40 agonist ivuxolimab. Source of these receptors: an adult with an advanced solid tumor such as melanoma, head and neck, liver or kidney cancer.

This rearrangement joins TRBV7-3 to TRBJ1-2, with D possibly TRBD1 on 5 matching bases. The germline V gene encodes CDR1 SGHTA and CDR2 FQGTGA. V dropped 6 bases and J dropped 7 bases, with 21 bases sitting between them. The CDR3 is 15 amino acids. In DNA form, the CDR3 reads TGTGCCAGCAGTCTACCGCTCACCGGGACTGGTGGCTACACCTTC. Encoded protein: CASSLPLTGTGGYTF.

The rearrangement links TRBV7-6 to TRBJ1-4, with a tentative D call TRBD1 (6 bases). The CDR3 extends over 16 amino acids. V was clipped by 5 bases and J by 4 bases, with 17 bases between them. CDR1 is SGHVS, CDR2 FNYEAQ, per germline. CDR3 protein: CASSLRGGPYNEKLFF. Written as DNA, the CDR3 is TGTGCCAGCAGCCTCCGGGGGGGGCCCTATAATGAAAAACTGTTTTTT.

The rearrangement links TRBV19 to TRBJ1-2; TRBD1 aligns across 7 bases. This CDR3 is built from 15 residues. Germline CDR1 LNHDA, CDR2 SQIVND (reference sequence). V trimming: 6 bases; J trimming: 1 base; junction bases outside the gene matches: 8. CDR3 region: CASRDIGTVNYGYTF. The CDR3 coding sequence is TGTGCCAGTAGGGATATAGGGACAGTTAACTATGGCTACACCTTC.

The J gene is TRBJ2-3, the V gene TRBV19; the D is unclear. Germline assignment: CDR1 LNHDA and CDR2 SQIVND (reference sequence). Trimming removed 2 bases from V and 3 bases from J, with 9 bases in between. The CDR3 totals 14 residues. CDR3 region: CASSIKGFTDTQYF. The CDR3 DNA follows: TGTGCCAGTAGTATAAAAGGCTTTACAGATACGCAGTATTTT.

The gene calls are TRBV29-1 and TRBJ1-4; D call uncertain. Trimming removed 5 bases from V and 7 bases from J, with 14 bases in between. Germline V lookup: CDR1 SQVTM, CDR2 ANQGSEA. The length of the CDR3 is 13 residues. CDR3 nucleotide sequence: TGCAGCGTTTTGGGGAGGGCGGGTGAAAAACTGTTTTTT. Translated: CSVLGRAGEKLFF. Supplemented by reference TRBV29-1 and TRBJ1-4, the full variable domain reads SAVISQKPSRDICQRGTSLTIQCQVDSQVTMMFWYRQQPGQSLTLIATANQGSEATYESGFVIDKFPISRPNLTFSTLTVSNMSPEDSSIYLCSVLGRAGEKLFFGSGTQLSVL.

DNA of the CDR3: TGTGCCAGCGGGACGTGGATCTTAGAGACCCAGTACTTC. The encoded protein is CASGTWILETQYF. The chain is built from TRBV2 and TRBJ2-5; D possibly matches TRBD1 or TRBD2 (5 bases each). CDR1 and CDR2 from the germline V gene are SNHLY and FYNNEI. This CDR3 spans 13 amino acids. Trimming took 8 bases from V and 4 from J, leaving 14 bases between them. The complete variable domain, with remaining parts taken from reference TRBV2 and TRBJ2-5, reads EPEVTQTPSHQVTQMGQEVILRCVPISNHLYFYWYRQILGQKVEFLVSFYNNEISEKSEIFDDQFSVERPDGSNFTLKIRSTKLEDSAMYFCASGTWILETQYFGPGTRLLVL.

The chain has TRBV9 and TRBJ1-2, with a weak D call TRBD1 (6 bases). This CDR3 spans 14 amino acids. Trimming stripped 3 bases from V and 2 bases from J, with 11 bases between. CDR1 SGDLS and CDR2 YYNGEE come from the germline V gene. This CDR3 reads CASSAGDNNYGYTF. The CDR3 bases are TGTGCCAGCAGCGCCGGGGACAACAACTATGGCTACACCTTC.

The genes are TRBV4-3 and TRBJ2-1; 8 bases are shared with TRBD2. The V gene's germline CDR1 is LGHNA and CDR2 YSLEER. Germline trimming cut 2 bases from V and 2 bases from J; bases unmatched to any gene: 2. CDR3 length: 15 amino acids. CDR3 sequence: CASSQTSGPYNEQFF. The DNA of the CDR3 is TGCGCCAGCAGCCAAACTAGCGGTCCCTACAATGAGCAGTTCTTC.

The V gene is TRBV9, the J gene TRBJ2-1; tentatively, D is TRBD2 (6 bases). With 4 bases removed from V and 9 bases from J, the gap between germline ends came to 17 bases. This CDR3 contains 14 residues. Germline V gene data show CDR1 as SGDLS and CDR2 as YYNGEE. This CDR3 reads CASSTSSGQSEQFF. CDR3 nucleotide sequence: TGTGCCAGCAGCACGTCCAGCGGGCAAAGTGAGCAGTTCTTC.